The clone carrying this T cell receptor (beta chain) was counted at least ten times. The antigen remains undetermined. The junction departs from the called germline gene at one end, perhaps through a read error. This entry belongs to a study of neurological immune-mediated disorders. Overall study findings and caveats: Expanded clones shared no identical CDR3 amino acid sequences across subjects, which suggested private TCR-beta repertoires in all groups. Phylogenetic grouping assigned the repertoires of 18 of 34 multiple sclerosis patients to a single related-CDR3 cluster, which may represent a signature.

CDR3 length: 13 amino acids. Germline CDR1 is DFQATT and CDR2 is SNEGSKA (reference sequence). Where libraries were unsorted, they were derived from 2 million PBMCs stored at -80 degrees C. Each CDR3 protein gets one entry after TCRdb re-called the 5' RACE reads with MiXCR. The sample consists of some 78,000 distinct CDR3 sequences, less than 5.5% of them appearing once. The genes are TRBV20-1 and TRBJ2-1; D unresolved. The sample comprised PBMCs. The clonotype comes from a woman in her thirties with multiple sclerosis. CDR3 amino acids: CVMTEDSYNEQFF. Written as DNA, the CDR3 is TGTGTCATGACGGAAGACTCCTACAATGAGCAGTTCTTC.